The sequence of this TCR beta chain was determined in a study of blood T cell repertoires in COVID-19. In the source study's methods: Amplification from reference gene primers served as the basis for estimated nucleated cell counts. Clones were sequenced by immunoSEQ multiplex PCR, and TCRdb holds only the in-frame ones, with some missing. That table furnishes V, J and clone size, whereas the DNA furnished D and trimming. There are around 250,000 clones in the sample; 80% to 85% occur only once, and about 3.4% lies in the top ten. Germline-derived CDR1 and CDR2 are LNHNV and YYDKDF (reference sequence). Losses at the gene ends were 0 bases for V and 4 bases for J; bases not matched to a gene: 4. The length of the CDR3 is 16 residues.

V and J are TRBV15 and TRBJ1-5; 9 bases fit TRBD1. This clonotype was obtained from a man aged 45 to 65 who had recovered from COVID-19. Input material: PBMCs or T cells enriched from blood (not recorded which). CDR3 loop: CATSREQGALNQPQHF. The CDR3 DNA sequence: TGTGCCACCAGCAGAGAACAGGGGGCGTTGAATCAGCCCCAGCATTTT.